These 19 T cell receptor beta chains share one sample of origin, sequenced in a study of T cell clonality in common variable immunodeficiency. These receptors' antigens are unknown. The study's findings and limits: Reportedly, TCR beta sequences from common variable immunodeficiency showed fewer deletions and N-nucleotide insertions.

Clones were sequenced by immunoSEQ multiplex PCR, and TCRdb holds only the in-frame ones, with some missing. The sample has about 17,000 clones, none seen only once. Sequenced sample: peripheral blood mononuclear cells. The receptors here all came from a human donor with common variable immunodeficiency.

Remarks on this clone: Read data end 3 residues before the CDR3 end; the end is taken from the germline J gene. The chain has TRBV20-1 and TRBJ2-1; D is perhaps TRBD1 (6 bases). The CDR3 spans 16 residues. Deletions cut 3 bases from V and 7 bases from J, with 22 bases between. From germline, CDR1 is DFQATT and CDR2 SNEGSKA (reference sequence). The CDR3 here is CSARGAAKPKLNEQFF. The sequenced CDR3 bases are TGCAGTGCTAGGGGGGCGGCCAAACCTAAACTAAATGAG.

With regard to this clone: The read is 3 residues too short to cover the CDR3 end, so that end is filled in from the germline J gene. The chain links TRBV19 to TRBJ1-1; D gene unclear. The CDR3 has 14 amino acids. V was trimmed by 5 bases and J by 4 bases, leaving 14 bases between them. Germline V gives CDR1 LNHDA, CDR2 SQIVND (reference sequence). CDR3 loop: CASSRLGTGTEAFF. The sequenced CDR3 bases are TGTGCCAGTAGTCGCTTGGGCACCGGCACTGAA.

This clone was detected many times. The sequenced fragment ends 3 residues before the CDR3 boundary, so the rest is inferred from the germline J gene. Other DNA sequences from this sample encode an identical CDR3 as well. The J gene is TRBJ2-5, the V gene TRBV5-4, with a weak D call TRBD2 (6 bases). The CDR3 length is 14 residues. V lost 5 bases, J lost 3 bases, and 14 bases lay in between. Germline values: CDR1 SGHNT, CDR2 YYREEE (reference sequence). CDR3 DNA, as far as it was read: TGTGCCAGCAGTCCTCGTGGCGGGGAAGAGACC. It translates to CASSPRGGEET. Given in full, the CDR3 is CASSPRGGEETQYF.

This clone was counted many times. The read stops 3 residues short of the end of the CDR3; the missing end is completed from the germline J gene. The chain has TRBV12-3 or TRBV12-4 and TRBJ2-5; 7 bases agree with TRBD1. The CDR3 has 15 amino acids. Trimming removed 5 bases from V and 5 bases from J; junction bases left unmatched: 11. This CDR3 is CASSPRGRKVETQYF. The CDR3 DNA, read in part, is TGTGCCAGCAGTCCTAGGGGGCGAAAGGTTGAGACC.

On this clone: With the read ending 3 residues before the CDR3 end, the germline J gene is used to fill in that end. The chain recombines TRBV20-1 with TRBJ2-7, with 11 bases fitting TRBD2. Germline CDR1 is DFQATT and CDR2 is SNEGSKA (reference sequence). Trimming took 5 bases from V and 6 from J; bases not matched to a gene: 12. The CDR3 extends over 15 amino acids. The CDR3 bases that were read are TGCAGTGCTGAAATACTAGCGGGAGTAAAGGTCGAG. This sequence encodes CSAEILAGVKVE. The entire CDR3 reads CSAEILAGVKVEQYF.

Worth noting for this clone: The sequenced fragment ends 3 residues before the CDR3 boundary, so the rest is inferred from the germline J gene. The chain couples TRBV7-9 to TRBJ2-3; D might be TRBD2 (5 bases). This CDR3 has 14 amino acids. Germline-derived CDR1 and CDR2 are SEHNR and FQNEAQ (reference sequence). The ends were cut back, 1 base at V and 4 bases at J, with 9 bases in the middle. This chain's CDR3 is CASSLGRGADTQYF. CDR3 DNA, as far as it was read: TGTGCCAGCAGCTTAGGACGGGGAGCAGATACG.

About this clone itself: The sequenced fragment ends 3 residues before the CDR3 boundary, so the rest is inferred from the germline J gene. The chain couples TRBV7-3 to TRBJ2-2, with 9 bases matching TRBD2. This CDR3 contains 19 residues. The junction had 12 bases not matched to a gene; V was cut back by 1 base and J by 3 bases. From germline, CDR1 is SGHTA and CDR2 FQGTGA. The sequenced part of the CDR3 DNA is TGTGCCAGCAGCTTAAGAATAGCGGGAGTTGGGCGAGACACCGGGGAG. It encodes CASSLRIAGVGRDTGE. The entire CDR3 protein is CASSLRIAGVGRDTGELFF.

There are many counts of this clone. The read falls 3 residues short of the CDR3 end, and the missing part is taken from the germline J gene. The V call is TRBV6-2 or TRBV6-3, the J call TRBJ1-2, with D possibly matching TRBD1 (6 bases). The CDR3 has 14 amino acids. Looked up from germline, CDR1 is MNHEY and CDR2 is SVGEGT. V lost 10 bases and J lost 4, with 19 bases in between. Incomplete CDR3 DNA: TGTGCCACCGCTGCCTTTAACAGGGCCTATGGC. It yields the protein CATAAFNRAYG. The complete CDR3 reads CATAAFNRAYGYTF.

This clone was seen a few times. Coverage ceases 3 residues before the CDR3 finishes, and the germline J gene fills in the end. The V gene is TRBV19, the J gene TRBJ2-1, with TRBD2 identical over 10 bases. J lost 9 bases, V lost 3 bases, and 5 bases had no gene match. CDR1 and CDR2 (germline): LNHDA, SQIVND (reference sequence). The CDR3 sequence is 14 residues long. The chain's CDR3 is CASSIERGGVEQFF. Incomplete CDR3 DNA: TGTGCCAGTAGTATCGAGCGGGGGGGCGTTGAG.

This clone occurred a few times. Read sequence stops 3 residues before the CDR3 end, and the germline J gene provides the missing end. V is TRBV7-7 and J is TRBJ1-1; no firm D call. The V and J ends lost 5 bases and 4 bases respectively, with 14 bases between them. Germline V gene sequence: CDR1 SSHAT, CDR2 FNYEAQ (reference sequence). This CDR3 region has 14 residues. The CDR3 protein is CASSPEVLTTEAFF. Partial CDR3 DNA: TGTGCCAGCAGCCCAGAGGTTCTCACCACTGAA.

This clone was observed a few times. The read gets to within 3 residues of the CDR3 end, and the germline J gene fills in the rest. This chain connects TRBV5-1 to TRBJ2-1, with no clear D. The CDR3 is 13 residues long. V gave up 2 bases and J gave up 5 bases, with 8 bases separating them. Germline loops: CDR1 SGHRS, CDR2 YFSETQ. The CDR3 DNA, read in part, is TGCGCCAGCAGCTTTGACATACACAATGAG. It yields the protein CASSFDIHNE. Given in full, the CDR3 is CASSFDIHNEQFF.

This clone has only a few counts. The sequenced fragment ends 3 residues before the CDR3 boundary, so the rest is inferred from the germline J gene. The chain joins TRBV6-2 or TRBV6-3 to TRBJ2-1; 8 bases match TRBD2. This CDR3 contains 15 residues. The V segment lost 2 bases and the J segment 6 bases; nucleotides outside the gene matches: 6. Germline V gene lookup returns CDR1 MNHEY and CDR2 SVGEGT. The sequenced part of the CDR3 DNA is TGTGCCAGCAGTTACACAGCGGGAGAGGGCAATGAG. Its translation: CASSYTAGEGNE. The CDR3 reads in full as CASSYTAGEGNEQFF.

This clone was seen more than once but under ten times. The read ends 3 residues before the CDR3 terminus; that terminus is restored from the germline J gene. V and J are TRBV6-2 or TRBV6-3 and TRBJ2-7; perhaps TRBD2 as D (6 bases). The V end lost 1 base, the J end lost 2 bases, and 12 bases lay between the germline ends. The CDR3 contains 15 residues. From germline, CDR1 is MNHEY and CDR2 SVGEGT. The sequenced part of the CDR3 DNA is TGTGCCAGCAGTTACTTGGCTAGCGCCGCCTACGAG. It specifies CASSYLASAAYE. The CDR3 in full is CASSYLASAAYEQYF.

This clone was seen many times. Coverage ceases 3 residues before the CDR3 finishes, and the germline J gene fills in the end. This rearrangement joins TRBV2 to TRBJ1-1, with D tentatively TRBD1 (6 bases). This CDR3 contains 14 residues. The V gene lost 6 bases and the J gene lost 1 base, with 12 bases spanning the gap. Germline V gives CDR1 SNHLY, CDR2 FYNNEI. The sequenced CDR3 bases are TGTGCCAGCAGCCTGAAGACAGGGAACACTGAA. This gives the protein CASSLKTGNTE. The CDR3 reads in full as CASSLKTGNTEAFF.

This clone was counted ten times or more. The read finishes 3 residues shy of the CDR3 end, and the germline J gene is used to complete it. The chain uses TRBV20-1 and TRBJ2-1, with 9 bases that match TRBD2. Trimming cost V 6 bases and J 0 bases; bases outside gene matches: 3. Germline CDR1 and CDR2: DFQATT and SNEGSKA (reference sequence). This CDR3 is built from 14 residues. The sequenced part of the CDR3 DNA is TGCAGTGCATTAGCGGGAGACTCCTACAATGAG. Its protein product is CSALAGDSYNE. The full CDR3 sequence reads CSALAGDSYNEQFF.

This clone was seen only a few times. The read falls 3 residues short of the CDR3 end, and the missing part is taken from the germline J gene. The V call is TRBV7-6, the J call TRBJ2-3, with TRBD1 matching over 7 bases. Per germline, CDR1 SGHVS and CDR2 FNYEAQ. The CDR3 spans 14 residues. Losses at the gene ends were 5 bases for V and 2 bases for J; bases not matched to a gene: 4. CDR3 DNA, as far as it was read: TGTGCCAGCAGCCGGGACAGCTCCACAGATACG. Translating gives CASSRDSSTDT. The full CDR3 protein is CASSRDSSTDTQYF.

This clone was found a few times. The read terminates 3 residues ahead of where the CDR3 ends, so the germline J gene completes it. J is TRBJ2-7 and V is TRBV2, with D perhaps TRBD2 (5 bases). Trimming took off 5 bases at V and 6 bases at J, with 8 bases between the two ends. CDR3 length: 11 residues. Germline CDR1 SNHLY, CDR2 FYNNEI. CDR3 in amino acids: CASSQEVEQYF. The CDR3 bases that were read are TGTGCCAGCAGTCAGGAGGTCGAG.

CDR3 region: CASSLQGTSSGNTIYF. The CDR3 DNA, read in part, is TGTGCCAGCAGCCTACAGGGGACCAGCTCTGGAAACACC. V gene TRBV2 combines with J gene TRBJ1-3; 7 positions match TRBD1. The read ends 3 residues before the CDR3 terminus; that terminus is restored from the germline J gene. V gave up 6 bases and J gave up 0 bases; unmatched junction bases: 8. The CDR3 loop spans 16 amino acids. The germline V gene has CDR1 SNHLY and CDR2 FYNNEI.

This clone was detected only a few times. The read ends 3 residues shy of where the CDR3 ends; the end is completed using the germline J gene. The chain combines TRBV6-2 or TRBV6-3 with TRBJ1-1; TRBD1 is a possible D gene (6 bases). V was clipped by 6 bases and J by 1 base, with 6 bases between them. This CDR3 has 12 residues. In germline, CDR1 is MNHEY, CDR2 SVGEGT. CDR3 DNA, as far as it was read: TGTGCCAGCAGGACAGGGAACACTGAA. This gives the protein CASRTGNTE. The entire CDR3 protein reads CASRTGNTEAFF.